The TCR beta chain under discussion was sequenced for a study of T cells in localized non-small cell lung cancer. As concerns this clone: Antigen specificity is unknown.

The assay was immunoSEQ multiplex PCR, and TCRdb's table has in-frame clones only and misses some. There are more than 45,000 clones in the sample; approximately 80% occur only once, and less than 20% lies in the top ten. Study-level points and caveats: Across samples, adjacent lung featured a median roughly 50 of the top 100 tumor clones.

Trimming cost V 2 bases and J 5 bases, with 16 bases left between them. The CDR3 has 16 residues. CDR1 is SGHNT and CDR2 is YYREEE in the germline V gene (reference sequence). The material sequenced was peripheral blood, taken before any cancer treatment. This chain uses TRBV5-4 with TRBJ2-2; perhaps D is TRBD1 or TRBD2 (7 bases each). The TCR sequence derives from a man aged 35 to 69 with stage I squamous cell lung carcinoma. The CDR3 nucleotides read TGTGCCAGCAGCTTTTCAGGGGGGGTTAGAACCGGGGAGCTGTTTTTT. This gives the protein CASSFSGGVRTGELFF.